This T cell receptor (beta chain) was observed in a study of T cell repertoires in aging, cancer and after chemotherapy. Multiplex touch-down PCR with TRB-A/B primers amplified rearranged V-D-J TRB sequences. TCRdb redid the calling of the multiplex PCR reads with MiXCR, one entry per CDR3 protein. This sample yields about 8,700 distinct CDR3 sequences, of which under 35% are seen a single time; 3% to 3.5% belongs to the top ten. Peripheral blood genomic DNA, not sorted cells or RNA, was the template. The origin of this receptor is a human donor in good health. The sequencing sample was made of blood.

The CDR3 DNA reads as TGTGCCACCGAGATAGGGACCTCCGCTGGCTATGGCTACACCTTC. It encodes CATEIGTSAGYGYTF. V gene TRBV28 combines with J gene TRBJ1-2, with D possibly TRBD1 on 5 matching bases. The V gene's germline CDR1 is MDHEN and CDR2 SYDVKM. The CDR3 is 15 residues long. The ends were cut back, 10 bases at V and 4 bases at J, with 22 bases in the middle.